Below, 27 T cell receptor beta chains from the same sample are listed, as sequenced in a study of T cell responses to AZD1222 COVID-19 vaccine. Measured with immunoSEQ multiplex PCR; TCRdb has only the in-frame clones, and not every one. The sample holds 100,000 to 150,000 clones; 70% to 90% are singletons and the top ten take around 1.5%. The material was peripheral blood, obtained on day 0 of AZD1222 vaccination. The source of these receptors is an adult in good health.

This chain joins TRBV7-2 and TRBJ1-5, with a weak D call TRBD1 (5 bases). Germline V gives CDR1 SGHTA, CDR2 FQGNSA. This CDR3 has 17 amino acids. Deletions cut 2 bases from V and 0 bases from J, with 14 bases between. The CDR3: CASSLRVSGNSNQPQHF. The DNA of the CDR3 is TGTGCCAGCAGCTTACGCGTATCAGGGAATAGCAATCAGCCCCAGCATTTT.

This chain uses TRBV5-4 with TRBJ1-1; tentatively, D is TRBD1 (5 bases). Trimming cost V 3 bases and J 1 base, with 16 bases left between them. CDR1 and CDR2 (germline): SGHNT, YYREEE (reference sequence). This CDR3 spans 16 amino acids. The CDR3 loop reads CASSWRGVEKNTEAFF. As DNA, the CDR3 is TGTGCCAGCAGCTGGAGGGGCGTAGAAAAGAACACTGAAGCTTTCTTT.

The rearrangement joins TRBV6-5 to TRBJ1-4, with a tentative D call TRBD1 (5 bases). This CDR3 region has 12 residues. Germline CDR1 MNHEY, CDR2 SVGAGI. V was shortened by 4 bases and J by 13 bases, with 13 bases between the two germline ends. The CDR3 reads CASSSPGPGLFF. In DNA form, the CDR3 reads TGTGCCAGCAGTTCCCCGGGGCCGGGACTGTTTTTT.

This clone has a single count. The J gene is TRBJ2-3, the V gene TRBV5-1, with 7 positions matching TRBD2. Looked up from germline, CDR1 is SGHRS and CDR2 is YFSETQ. V shed 4 bases and J 5 bases; nucleotides not matched to a gene: 19. The CDR3 contains 18 residues. CDR3 in amino acids: CASSPLPLEGGPRDTQYF. CDR3 coding DNA: TGCGCCAGCAGCCCTCTCCCCCTTGAGGGAGGGCCAAGAGATACGCAGTATTTT.

This chain joins TRBV6-5 and TRBJ1-2; TRBD1 matches at 7 bases. Germline V gene lookup returns CDR1 MNHEY and CDR2 SVGAGI. The CDR3 runs to 14 residues. Losses at the gene ends were 7 bases for V and 4 bases for J; bases not matched to a gene: 9. The CDR3 reads CASTNLGGSYGYTF. The CDR3 DNA reads as TGTGCCAGCACCAATCTAGGGGGCTCCTATGGCTACACCTTC.

Only one count was recorded for this clone. The rearrangement uses TRBV27 and TRBJ1-5; D uncertain. V was trimmed by 5 bases and J by 7 bases, leaving 21 bases between them. The CDR3 loop spans 16 amino acids. Germline loops: CDR1 MNHEY, CDR2 SMNVEV (reference sequence). This CDR3 reads CASSQFGSQVFQPQHF. CDR3 nucleotides: TGTGCCAGCAGTCAGTTCGGGTCTCAGGTGTTCCAGCCCCAGCATTTT.

CDR3 nucleotides: TGTGCCAGCAGCTTTAAGGTCGGGGGGGCCAACGTCCTGACTTTC. Translating it yields CASSFKVGGANVLTF. The chain employs TRBV7-9 and TRBJ2-6; no definite D call. V gave up 3 bases and J gave up 4 bases, with 10 bases separating them. There are 15 residues in the CDR3. Germline-derived CDR1 and CDR2 are SEHNR and FQNEAQ (reference sequence). The complete variable domain, with remaining parts taken from reference TRBV7-9 and TRBJ2-6, reads DTGVSQNPRHKITKRGQNVTFRCDPISEHNRLYWYRQTLGQGPEFLTYFQNEAQLEKSRLLSDRFSAERPKGSFSTLEIQRTEQGDSAMYLCASSFKVGGANVLTFGAGSRLTVL.

The table lists this clone with a count of one. The V call is TRBV30, the J call TRBJ1-1, with D perhaps TRBD1 (6 bases). The germline CDR1 and CDR2 sequences are GTSNPN and SVGIG (reference sequence). V lost 0 bases and J lost 4, with 9 bases in between. The CDR3 runs to 13 residues. The CDR3 DNA sequence: TGTGCCTGGAGTGTACTAGGGGGCACTGAAGCTTTCTTT. It codes for CAWSVLGGTEAFF. Using reference TRBV30 and TRBJ1-1 for the parts outside the CDR3, the full variable domain is SQTIHQWPATLVQPVGSPLSLECTVEGTSNPNLYWYRQAAGRGLQLLFYSVGIGQISSEVPQNLSASRPQDRQFILSSKKLLLSDSGFYLCAWSVLGGTEAFFGQGTRLTVV.

This clone was seen a single time. The genes are TRBV15 and TRBJ2-7, with no clear D. The germline V gene encodes CDR1 LNHNV and CDR2 YYDKDF (reference sequence). V gave up 3 bases and J gave up 2 bases, with 11 bases separating them. The CDR3 covers 14 residues. The CDR3 spells CATSSAYGAYEQYF. The CDR3, as DNA: TGTGCCACCAGCAGCGCCTATGGGGCCTACGAGCAGTACTTC.

V usage is TRBV19 and J usage is TRBJ2-7; D may be TRBD1 (5 bases). The CDR3 covers 14 residues. The germline CDR1 and CDR2 sequences are LNHDA and SQIVND (reference sequence). Trimming stripped 5 bases from V and 2 bases from J, with 13 bases between. The CDR3 sequence is CASSLTADTYEQYF. The CDR3 DNA is TGTGCCAGTAGTCTCACGGCGGACACCTACGAGCAGTACTTC.

The V and J genes are TRBV6-6 and TRBJ2-5; 7 bases map to TRBD2. The CDR3 is made up of 14 amino acids. V dropped 6 bases and J dropped 4; count of bases not matched to a gene: 8. Germline V lookup: CDR1 MNHNY, CDR2 SVGAGI (reference sequence). The CDR3 DNA follows: TGTGCCAGCAGAGCGGGACTACCCGTAGAGACCCAGTACTTC. It encodes CASRAGLPVETQYF.

This rearrangement joins TRBV4-3 to TRBJ2-7; possible D gene TRBD2, 6 bases. The CDR3 loop spans 14 amino acids. The germline V gene has CDR1 LGHNA and CDR2 YSLEER. V was trimmed by 1 base and J by 6 bases, leaving 13 bases between them. The chain's CDR3 is CASSQVGGRSEQYF. The CDR3 coding sequence is TGCGCCAGCAGCCAAGTTGGAGGGAGGTCCGAGCAGTACTTC.

This sequence joins TRBV18 and TRBJ2-3; 8 bases map to TRBD2. CDR3 size: 18 residues. Germline trimming cut 5 bases from V and 3 bases from J; bases unmatched to any gene: 16. The germline gives CDR1 KGHSH, CDR2 LQKENI. DNA of the CDR3: TGTGCCAGCTCAGCCTCCACTAGCGGAGTCGGGATGACAGATACGCAGTATTTT. It translates to CASSASTSGVGMTDTQYF.

This chain links TRBV27 with TRBJ2-5; D not resolved. The V end lost 1 base, the J end lost 4 bases, and 7 bases lay between the germline ends. CDR3 length: 13 amino acids. CDR1 MNHEY and CDR2 SMNVEV come from the germline V gene (reference sequence). The CDR3 bases are TGTGCCAGCAGTTTATGGGAAGCAGAGACCCAGTACTTC. Its protein product is CASSLWEAETQYF.

This clone was seen a handful of times. Written as DNA, the CDR3 is TGCGCCAGCAGCCCCGCGAGGCGGGACCATACGCAGTATTTT. This codes for CASSPARRDHTQYF. This sequence joins TRBV4-3 and TRBJ2-3, with D possibly TRBD2 on 6 matching bases. This CDR3 contains 14 residues. V was shortened by 4 bases and J by 7 bases, with 15 bases between the two germline ends. Germline CDR1 and CDR2: LGHNA and YSLEER.

CDR3 coding DNA: TGCGCCAGCAGCTCTACAACAGGGGGTAACACCATATATTTT. It encodes CASSSTTGGNTIYF. The rearrangement links TRBV5-1 to TRBJ1-3; 8 nucleotides align to TRBD1. After removal of 3 bases from V and 7 bases from J, the junction contained 6 bases not matched to a gene. Germline CDR1 and CDR2: SGHRS and YFSETQ. The CDR3 totals 14 residues.

The chain links TRBV5-8 to TRBJ2-5; no reliable D call. Trimming took 0 bases from V and 1 from J, leaving 7 bases between them. CDR1 and CDR2 (germline): SGHTS, YDEGEE. The CDR3 spans 14 residues. CDR3 sequence: CASSLGRFQETQYF. The DNA of the CDR3 is TGTGCCAGCAGCTTGGGACGGTTCCAAGAGACCCAGTACTTC. Using reference TRBV5-8 and TRBJ2-5 for the parts outside the CDR3, the full variable domain is EAGVTQSPTHLIKTRGQQATLRCSPISGHTSVYWYQQALGLGLQFLLWYDEGEERNRGNFPPRFSGRQFPNYSSELNVNALELEDSALYLCASSLGRFQETQYFGPGTRLLVL.

The chain has TRBV6-2 or TRBV6-3 and TRBJ2-1, with D possibly TRBD1 on 6 matching bases. Trimming cost V 1 base and J 7 bases, with 11 bases left between them. Germline CDR1 and CDR2: MNHEY and SVGEGT. The CDR3 has 14 amino acids. CDR3 region: CASSYYRVGNEQFF. CDR3 nucleotide sequence: TGTGCCAGCAGTTACTACAGGGTCGGGAATGAGCAGTTCTTC.

J is TRBJ2-3 and V is TRBV6-2 or TRBV6-3, with D perhaps TRBD2 (6 bases). The CDR3 consists of 14 residues. Germline CDR1 MNHEY, CDR2 SVGEGT. Trimming stripped 0 bases from V and 4 bases from J, with 8 bases between. The CDR3 here is CASSYSGEADTQYF. As DNA, the CDR3 is TGTGCCAGCAGTTACTCTGGGGAGGCAGATACGCAGTATTTT.

This clone was observed a single time. The V gene is TRBV4-3, the J gene TRBJ2-1; no firm D call. Germline V gene lookup returns CDR1 LGHNA and CDR2 YSLEER. The CDR3 is made up of 15 amino acids. V shed 0 bases and J shed 6 bases, with 12 bases lying between them. CDR3 amino acids: CASSQEALRGNEQFF. The CDR3 bases are TGCGCCAGCAGCCAAGAAGCTTTGCGAGGCAATGAGCAGTTCTTC.

The CDR3 is CASSPGQFEAFF. In DNA form, the CDR3 reads TGTGCCAGCAGTCCAGGACAGTTTGAAGCTTTCTTT. This rearrangement joins TRBV28 to TRBJ1-1; TRBD1 might be the D (6 bases). In germline, CDR1 is MDHEN, CDR2 SYDVKM. This CDR3 contains 12 residues. The ends were cut back, 5 bases at V and 7 bases at J, with 11 bases in the middle.

The chain recombines TRBV21-1 with TRBJ2-3; TRBD2, the table's D call, lacks a check against the DNA. TRBV21-1 is recorded as a pseudogene. The CDR3 has 13 residues. The CDR3 reads CASLHARPDTQYF. The CDR3 nucleotides are TGTGCCAGCCTTCACGCGCGGCCAGATACGCAGTATTTT.

This clone was seen just once. This chain joins TRBV3-1 (or the pseudogene TRBV3-2) and TRBJ2-2, with a weak D call TRBD2 (5 bases). The CDR3 totals 17 residues. V dropped 0 bases and J dropped 1 base, with 12 bases sitting between them. Germline loops: CDR1 LGHDT, CDR2 YNNKEL (reference sequence). Here the CDR3 reads CASSQEFGEWNTGELFF. DNA for the CDR3: TGTGCCAGCAGCCAAGAATTCGGGGAGTGGAACACCGGGGAGCTGTTTTTT.

The chain recombines TRBV30 with TRBJ1-1; no clear D. The CDR3 extends over 13 amino acids. V lost 0 bases and J lost 1, with 6 bases in between. Germline V gene lookup returns CDR1 GTSNPN and CDR2 SVGIG (reference sequence). The CDR3 loop reads CAWSVLGNTEAFF. The CDR3 DNA reads as TGTGCCTGGAGTGTACTAGGGAACACTGAAGCTTTCTTT.

The rearrangement links TRBV19 to TRBJ1-5, with D possibly being TRBD1 (6 bases). Germline CDR1 reads LNHDA; CDR2 reads SQIVND (reference sequence). V was cut by 10 bases and J by 7 bases, with 14 bases left in between. CDR3 length: 12 residues. The CDR3 protein is CATQTGLQPQHF. CDR3 nucleotides: TGTGCCACTCAAACAGGGTTACAGCCCCAGCATTTT.

The chain is built from TRBV6-5 and TRBJ2-7; D perhaps matches TRBD2 (5 bases). Trimming took 7 bases from V and 1 from J, leaving 8 bases between them. Germline assignment: CDR1 MNHEY and CDR2 SVGAGI. The CDR3 is made up of 12 amino acids. In DNA form, the CDR3 reads TGTGCCAGCATGGAGGCTTCCTACGAGCAGTACTTC. Its translation: CASMEASYEQYF.

The chain links TRBV7-9 to TRBJ2-7; 7 positions match TRBD2. The CDR3 has 15 amino acids. Germline CDR1 is SEHNR and CDR2 is FQNEAQ (reference sequence). J lost 2 bases, V lost 5 bases, and 9 bases had no gene match. The CDR3 DNA follows: TGTGCCAGCAGCCTCTTCCCCGGGACTACCTACGAGCAGTACTTC. This sequence encodes CASSLFPGTTYEQYF.